This entry lists 2 T cell receptor beta chains sequenced from one sample in a study of T cells in Graves' hyperthyroidism and ophthalmopathy. Regions amplified from RNA transcripts were the TCR beta CDR3 regions. Primed by the HTBI set, a first-round RT-PCR was run on the TCR CDR3. TCRdb ran MiXCR on the multiplex PCR reads and lists one entry per CDR3 protein. The sample records a few hundred thousand distinct CDR3 sequences, around 21% being singletons. The sequenced sample was blood. Every receptor here comes from a man younger than 35 with Graves' hyperthyroidism.

This clonotype has at least ten counts. The chain carries TRBV30 and TRBJ1-1; D gene ambiguous. This CDR3 is built from 14 residues. CDR1 and CDR2 from the germline V gene are GTSNPN and SVGIG (reference sequence). V lost 3 bases, J lost 2 bases, and 13 bases lay in between. In DNA, the CDR3 is TGTGCCTGGAGGCGCGACTCACCTAACACTGAAGCTTTCTTT. It specifies CAWRRDSPNTEAFF.

Many counts were recorded for this clonotype. The V gene is TRBV6-5, the J gene TRBJ2-7; D perhaps matches TRBD2 (6 bases). This CDR3 is built from 12 residues. Trimming took off 6 bases at V and 7 bases at J, with 13 bases between the two ends. From germline, CDR1 is MNHEY and CDR2 SVGAGI. The CDR3 region is CASRFGGEEQYF. The DNA for the CDR3 is TGTGCCAGCAGATTCGGCGGGGAAGAGCAGTACTTC.